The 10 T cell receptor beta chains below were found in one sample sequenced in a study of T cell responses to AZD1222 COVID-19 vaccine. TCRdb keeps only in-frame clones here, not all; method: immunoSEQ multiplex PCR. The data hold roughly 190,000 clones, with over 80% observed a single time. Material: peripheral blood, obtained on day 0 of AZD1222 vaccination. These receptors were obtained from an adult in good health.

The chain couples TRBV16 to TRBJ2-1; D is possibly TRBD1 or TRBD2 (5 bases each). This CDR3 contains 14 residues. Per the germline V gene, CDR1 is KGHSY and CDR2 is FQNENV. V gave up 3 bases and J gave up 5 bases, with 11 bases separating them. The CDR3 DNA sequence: TGTGCCAGCAGCCAGGGGGTAATGGACAATGAGCAGTTCTTC. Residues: CASSQGVMDNEQFF.

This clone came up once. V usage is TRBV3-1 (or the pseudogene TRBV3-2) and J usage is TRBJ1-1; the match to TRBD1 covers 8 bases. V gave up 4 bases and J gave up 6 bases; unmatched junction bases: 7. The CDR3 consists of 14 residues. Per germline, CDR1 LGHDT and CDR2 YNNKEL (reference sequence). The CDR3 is CASSRLDRVPEAFF. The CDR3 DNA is TGTGCCAGCAGCCGGTTGGACAGGGTGCCTGAAGCTTTCTTT.

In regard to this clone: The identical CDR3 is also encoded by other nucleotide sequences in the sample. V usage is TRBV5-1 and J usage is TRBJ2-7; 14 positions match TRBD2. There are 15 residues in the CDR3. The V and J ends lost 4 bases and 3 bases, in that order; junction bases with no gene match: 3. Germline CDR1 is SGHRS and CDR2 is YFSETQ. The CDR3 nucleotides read TGCGCCAGCAGCCCAGGACTAGCGGGGGGCTACGAGCAGTACTTC. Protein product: CASSPGLAGGYEQYF.

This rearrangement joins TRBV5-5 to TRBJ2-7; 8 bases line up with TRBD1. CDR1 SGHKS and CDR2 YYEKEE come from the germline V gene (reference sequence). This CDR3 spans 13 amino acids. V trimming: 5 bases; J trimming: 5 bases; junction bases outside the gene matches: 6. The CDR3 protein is CASRATGDHEQYF. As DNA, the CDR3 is TGTGCCAGCAGGGCGACAGGGGACCACGAGCAGTACTTC.

CDR3 sequence (DNA): TGTGCCTGGAGTGGAGAGACCCAGTACTTC. This translates into CAWSGETQYF. J is TRBJ2-5 and V is TRBV30; D is ambiguous. Germline CDR1 GTSNPN, CDR2 SVGIG (reference sequence). V gave up 1 base and J gave up 4 bases, with 1 base separating them. The CDR3 contains 10 residues.

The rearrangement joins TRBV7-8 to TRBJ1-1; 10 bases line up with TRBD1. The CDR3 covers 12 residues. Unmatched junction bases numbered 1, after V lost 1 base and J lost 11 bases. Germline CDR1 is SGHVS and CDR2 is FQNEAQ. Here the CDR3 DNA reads TGTGCCAGCAGCTTAGGGACAGGGGGTGCTTTCTTT. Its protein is CASSLGTGGAFF.

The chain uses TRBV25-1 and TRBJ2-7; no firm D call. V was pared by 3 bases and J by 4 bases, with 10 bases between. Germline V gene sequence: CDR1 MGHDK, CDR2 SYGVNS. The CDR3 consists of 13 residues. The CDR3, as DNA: TGTGCCAGCAGTGATTTGGCGATATACGAGCAGTACTTC. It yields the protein CASSDLAIYEQYF.

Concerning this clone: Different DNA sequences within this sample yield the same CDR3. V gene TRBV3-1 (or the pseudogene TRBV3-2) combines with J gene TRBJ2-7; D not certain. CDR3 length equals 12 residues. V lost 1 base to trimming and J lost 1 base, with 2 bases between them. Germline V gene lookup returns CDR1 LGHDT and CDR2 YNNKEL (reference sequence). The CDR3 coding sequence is TGTGCCAGCAGCCAAGGATCCTACGAGCAGTACTTC. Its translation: CASSQGSYEQYF.

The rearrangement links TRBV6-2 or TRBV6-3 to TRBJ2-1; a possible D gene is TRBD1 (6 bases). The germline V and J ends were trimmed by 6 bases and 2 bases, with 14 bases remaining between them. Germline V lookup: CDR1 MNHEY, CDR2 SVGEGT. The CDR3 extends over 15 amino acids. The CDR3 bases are TGTGCCAGCAGCTCCCCGAGGGGGACCTACAATGAGCAGTTCTTC. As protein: CASSSPRGTYNEQFF.

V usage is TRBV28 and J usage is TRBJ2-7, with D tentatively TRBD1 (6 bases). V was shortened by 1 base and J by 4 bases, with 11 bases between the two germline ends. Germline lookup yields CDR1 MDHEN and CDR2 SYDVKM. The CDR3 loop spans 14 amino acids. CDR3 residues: CASSLSDQGYEQYF. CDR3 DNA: TGTGCCAGCAGTTTATCCGATCAGGGGTACGAGCAGTACTTC.